Below, 26 T cell receptor beta chains from the same sample are listed, as sequenced in a study of blood T cell repertoires in COVID-19. Sequencing used immunoSEQ multiplex PCR; TCRdb keeps in-frame clones, though not all of them. Among about 140,000 clones, 80% to 90% were seen once, and the ten largest hold around 1.7%. Input material: peripheral blood. Receptors were obtained from a woman between 50 and 59 years old with acute or convalescent COVID-19.

This chain uses TRBV3-1 (or the pseudogene TRBV3-2) with TRBJ2-7; D is perhaps TRBD2 (5 bases). Germline loops: CDR1 LGHDT, CDR2 YNNKEL (reference sequence). Trimming removed 5 bases at V and 3 bases at J, with 14 bases between. CDR3 length: 14 amino acids. The CDR3: CASSFLAFDYEQYF. The CDR3 DNA is TGTGCCAGCAGCTTCCTAGCTTTCGACTACGAGCAGTACTTC.

V and J are TRBV6-6 and TRBJ1-6; a weak D match, TRBD1 (6 bases). Per germline, CDR1 MNHNY and CDR2 SVGAGI (reference sequence). The CDR3 length is 15 residues. The V and J ends lost 6 bases and 9 bases respectively, with 18 bases between them. For the CDR3, the DNA is TGTGCCAGCAGCTCCAACAGGGATAGAGGTTCACCCCTCCACTTT. This gives the protein CASSSNRDRGSPLHF.

V usage is TRBV4-1 and J usage is TRBJ1-1; TRBD1 matches at 7 bases. The CDR3 totals 16 residues. V lost 3 bases and J lost 4; bases outside the gene matches: 11. Germline V gene lookup returns CDR1 MGHRA and CDR2 YSYEKL. The CDR3 spells CASSHAATGLVTEAFF. CDR3 coding DNA: TGCGCCAGCAGCCATGCGGCGACAGGGTTGGTCACTGAAGCTTTCTTT.

V is TRBV5-1 and J is TRBJ2-2, with 9 bases lining up with TRBD1. Germline V gene sequence: CDR1 SGHRS, CDR2 YFSETQ. The CDR3 has 17 amino acids. V dropped 5 bases and J dropped 1; count of bases not matched to a gene: 9. The CDR3 DNA sequence: TGCGCCAGCAGTTCCGAAACAGGGGGCCGGAACACCGGGGAGCTGTTTTTT. It encodes CASSSETGGRNTGELFF.

J is TRBJ1-5 and V is TRBV18, with D possibly TRBD1 on 5 matching bases. Germline V gene data show CDR1 as KGHSH and CDR2 as LQKENI. Trimming stripped 3 bases from V and 4 bases from J, with 10 bases between. CDR3 size: 14 residues. In DNA form, the CDR3 reads TGTGCCAGCTCACCCCCGGGGGGTAATCAGCCCCAGCATTTT. Amino acid sequence: CASSPPGGNQPQHF. The variable domain in full, with the rest retrieved from reference TRBV18 and TRBJ1-5, is NAGVMQNPRHLVRRRGQEARLRCSPMKGHSHVYWYRQLPEEGLKFMVYLQKENIIDESGMPKERFSAEFPKEGPSILRIQQVVRGDSAAYFCASSPPGGNQPQHFGDGTRLSIL.

This rearrangement joins TRBV24-1 to TRBJ2-2, with D unresolved. V was cut by 9 bases and J by 1 base, with 11 bases left in between. CDR3 length equals 14 residues. From germline, CDR1 is KGHDR and CDR2 SFDVKD. In nucleotides, the CDR3 is TGTGCCACCTCCGAGACGGGGAACACCGGGGAGCTGTTTTTT. It yields the protein CATSETGNTGELFF.

This clone showed up just once. The V call is TRBV19, the J call TRBJ2-1; 11 positions agree with TRBD2. CDR1 and CDR2 (germline): LNHDA, SQIVND (reference sequence). J was trimmed by 10 bases and V by 6 bases; bases with no gene match: 8. The CDR3 loop spans 14 amino acids. CDR3 nucleotides: TGTGCCAGTAGCCCGGGACTAGCGGCCCGGGAGCAGTTCTTC. Translating it yields CASSPGLAAREQFF.

The chain employs TRBV24-1 and TRBJ2-1; D may be TRBD1 (5 bases). Germline V gene sequence: CDR1 KGHDR, CDR2 SFDVKD. The CDR3 is made up of 15 amino acids. The V end lost 4 bases, the J end lost 9 bases, and 18 bases lay between the germline ends. CDR3 loop: CATSDSLGVDGEQFF. The CDR3 bases are TGTGCCACCAGTGACTCGCTAGGGGTTGACGGTGAGCAGTTCTTC.

The J gene is TRBJ1-6, the V gene TRBV6-2 or TRBV6-3, with TRBD1 matching over 9 bases. The germline V gene encodes CDR1 MNHEY and CDR2 SVGEGT. The trim removed 6 bases at V and 10 bases at J, leaving 13 bases unmatched. The length of the CDR3 is 16 residues. In DNA, the CDR3 is TGTGCCAGCAGCCGACCCGGGACAGGGTCGAACTCACCCCTCCACTTT. Amino acids: CASSRPGTGSNSPLHF.

This chain uses TRBV7-9 with TRBJ1-4; 7 bases fit TRBD1. Germline-derived CDR1 and CDR2 are SEHNR and FQNEAQ (reference sequence). This CDR3 has 12 amino acids. With V trimmed by 10 bases and J by 6 bases, 5 bases remained unmatched. The CDR3 region has the DNA TGTGCCACCCCAGGGGGAGATGAAAAACTGTTTTTT. It translates to CATPGGDEKLFF. Full variable domain (rest looked up from reference TRBV7-9 and TRBJ1-4): DTGVSQNPRHKITKRGQNVTFRCDPISEHNRLYWYRQTLGQGPEFLTYFQNEAQLEKSRLLSDRFSAERPKGSFSTLEIQRTEQGDSAMYLCATPGGDEKLFFGSGTQLSVL.

The chain recombines TRBV9 with TRBJ2-7; TRBD2 is a possible D gene (7 bases). Germline V lookup: CDR1 SGDLS, CDR2 YYNGEE. V lost 4 bases to trimming and J lost 3 bases, with 14 bases between them. The CDR3 covers 14 residues. The CDR3 spells CASSPGEGIYEQYF. As DNA, the CDR3 is TGTGCCAGCAGCCCAGGGGAGGGAATCTACGAGCAGTACTTC.

The chain combines TRBV21-1 with TRBJ1-1; TRBD1, as called in the table, went unchecked against the DNA. TRBV21-1 is recorded as a pseudogene. The length of the CDR3 is 11 residues. The CDR3, as DNA: TGTGCCAGCACCTTGGACAGGGTTGGTTTCTTT. Translating it yields CASTLDRVGFF.

This clone has only one observation. This chain links TRBV20-1 with TRBJ2-7; TRBD1 agrees at 7 bases. Germline-derived CDR1 and CDR2 are DFQATT and SNEGSKA (reference sequence). CDR3 length: 13 amino acids. V lost 3 bases, J lost 3 bases, and 5 bases stayed unmatched. CDR3 in amino acids: CSASVHRGYEQYF. The CDR3 nucleotides read TGCAGTGCTAGTGTCCACAGGGGCTACGAGCAGTACTTC.

J is TRBJ2-7 and V is TRBV5-1; no definite D call. Deletions cut 3 bases from V and 1 base from J, with 5 bases between. The CDR3 sequence is 12 residues long. CDR1 and CDR2 from the germline V gene are SGHRS and YFSETQ. CDR3 nucleotides: TGCGCCAGCAGCTCCCCATCCTACGAGCAGTACTTC. It specifies CASSSPSYEQYF. Full variable domain (outside the CDR3, taken from reference TRBV5-1 and TRBJ2-7): KAGVTQTPRYLIKTRGQQVTLSCSPISGHRSVSWYQQTPGQGLQFLFEYFSETQRNKGNFPGRFSGRQFSNSRSEMNVSTLELGDSALYLCASSSPSYEQYFGPGTRLTVT.

This rearrangement joins TRBV12-5 to TRBJ1-1; D is unclear. This CDR3 is 13 amino acids long. V was trimmed by 5 bases and J by 7 bases, leaving 14 bases between them. Germline lookup yields CDR1 LGHNT and CDR2 FRNRAP. CDR3 residues: CASGASGGGEAFF. The CDR3 bases are TGTGCTAGTGGTGCTTCGGGAGGCGGTGAAGCTTTCTTT.

The V gene is TRBV9, the J gene TRBJ2-3; TRBD1 is a possible D gene (7 bases). CDR1 and CDR2 from the germline V gene are SGDLS and YYNGEE. V was clipped by 0 bases and J by 1 base, with 18 bases between them. This CDR3 comprises 18 residues. DNA for the CDR3: TGTGCCAGCAGCGTAGCTCTCAGGGGGTCGGGGGGCACAGATACGCAGTATTTT. Translated: CASSVALRGSGGTDTQYF.

The chain combines TRBV5-1 with TRBJ2-1, with 10 bases lining up with TRBD1. Germline trimming cut 3 bases from V and 6 bases from J; bases unmatched to any gene: 6. Per the germline V gene, CDR1 is SGHRS and CDR2 is YFSETQ. The CDR3 extends over 15 amino acids. CDR3 coding DNA: TGCGCCAGCAGCTCACCGGGACAGGGGTCCAATGAGCAGTTCTTC. It translates to CASSSPGQGSNEQFF.

The V call is TRBV19, the J call TRBJ2-3; a possible D gene is TRBD2 (6 bases). Germline V lookup: CDR1 LNHDA, CDR2 SQIVND (reference sequence). V lost 7 bases and J lost 6, with 14 bases in between. CDR3 length: 13 amino acids. Written as DNA, the CDR3 is TGTGCCAGTACCCCCGGGGGTGGGGATACGCAGTATTTT. Protein: CASTPGGGDTQYF.

The chain couples TRBV19 to TRBJ1-1, with 7 nucleotides matching TRBD1. The junction had 8 bases not matched to a gene; V was cut back by 4 bases and J by 0 bases. CDR3 length: 16 amino acids. Looked up from germline, CDR1 is LNHDA and CDR2 is SQIVND (reference sequence). The CDR3 spells CASSRLGQSMNTEAFF. The CDR3 nucleotides are TGTGCCAGTAGTAGGCTGGGACAGAGCATGAACACTGAAGCTTTCTTT.

This clone showed up just once. V is TRBV7-2 and J is TRBJ2-1; D remains unclear. The CDR3 covers 15 residues. Germline assignment: CDR1 SGHTA and CDR2 FQGNSA. Trimming took off 0 bases at V and 2 bases at J, with 8 bases between the two ends. The CDR3: CASSLASQTYNEQFF. The CDR3 region has the DNA TGTGCCAGCAGCTTAGCTAGCCAAACCTACAATGAGCAGTTCTTC.

The CDR3 protein is CAISETRDRQTSTNEKLFF. The CDR3 DNA sequence: TGTGCCATCAGTGAAACCCGGGACAGACAAACTTCAACTAATGAAAAACTGTTTTTT. The chain has TRBV10-3 and TRBJ1-4, with 7 bases that match TRBD1. The V segment lost 3 bases and the J segment 0 bases; nucleotides outside the gene matches: 13. The length of the CDR3 is 19 residues. The germline V gene encodes CDR1 ENHRY and CDR2 SYGVKD.

The chain has TRBV7-8 and TRBJ2-1, with a possible D match to TRBD2 (5 bases). V lost 1 base, J lost 3 bases, and 13 bases lay in between. The CDR3 contains 16 residues. CDR1 is SGHVS, CDR2 FQNEAQ, per germline. The CDR3 here is CASSLVASSGYNEQFF. The DNA of the CDR3 is TGTGCCAGCAGCTTAGTGGCTAGCTCGGGCTACAATGAGCAGTTCTTC.

This chain joins TRBV7-2 and TRBJ1-5; no reliable D call. The CDR3 has 14 amino acids. Germline V gene lookup returns CDR1 SGHTA and CDR2 FQGNSA. Trimming took 1 base from V and 5 from J, leaving 9 bases between them. CDR3 loop: CASSLDSVYQPQHF. CDR3 nucleotides: TGTGCCAGCAGCTTAGATTCTGTGTATCAGCCCCAGCATTTT.

The chain is built from TRBV11-1 and TRBJ2-5; the match to TRBD2 covers 7 bases. CDR1 and CDR2 from the germline V gene are SGHAT and FQDESV (reference sequence). The CDR3 is made up of 13 amino acids. Trimming took 6 bases from V and 3 from J; bases not matched to a gene: 4. The CDR3 protein is CASRPRGEETQYF. The DNA for the CDR3 is TGTGCCAGCAGGCCTCGGGGGGAAGAGACCCAGTACTTC.

The V call is TRBV9, the J call TRBJ2-1, with a tentative D call TRBD2 (6 bases). V lost 4 bases, J lost 5 bases, and 19 bases lay in between. The CDR3 covers 16 residues. Germline CDR1 and CDR2: SGDLS and YYNGEE. CDR3 coding DNA: TGTGCCAGCAGCTTACGACTAGAAGGATGGCACAATGAGCAGTTCTTC. This sequence encodes CASSLRLEGWHNEQFF.

The V and J genes are TRBV19 and TRBJ1-3, with D tentatively TRBD1 (6 bases). In germline, CDR1 is LNHDA, CDR2 SQIVND (reference sequence). This CDR3 spans 15 amino acids. The V end lost 2 bases, the J end lost 2 bases, and 10 bases lay between the germline ends. The chain's CDR3 is CASSIPGVAGNTIYF. The CDR3, as DNA: TGTGCCAGTAGTATACCAGGGGTCGCTGGAAACACCATATATTTT.